This TCR beta chain was recovered during a study of blood T cell repertoires in COVID-19. About the research overall: Collection of acute and convalescent COVID-19 samples took place in the United States, Italy and Spain. T cells, B-cell-depleted T cells, or PBMCs provided the cDNA or gDNA that served as material.

Source study methods: Amplification of reference gene primers was used by the study to estimate nucleated cell counts. Sequencing was performed with immunoSEQ multiplex PCR; in TCRdb, only in-frame clones are kept and a portion is missing. V and J calls and clone size come straight from that table; D and trimming were deduced from the DNA. The sample lists approximately 270,000 clones, around 90% occurring once. This clone was counted only a few times. J lost 2 bases, V lost 5 bases, and 6 bases had no gene match. CDR1 and CDR2 (germline): SGHVS, FNYEAQ. The CDR3 loop spans 14 amino acids. This chain links TRBV7-6 with TRBJ2-7; 7 nucleotides line up with TRBD1. This clonotype was sampled from a man aged 50 to 60 with acute or convalescent COVID-19. The sample taken for sequencing was peripheral blood. The CDR3 loop is CASSRGTVAYEQYF. In nucleotides, the CDR3 is TGTGCCAGCAGCCGAGGGACAGTAGCCTACGAGCAGTACTTC.